These T cell receptor beta chains were read from a single sample in a study of blood T cell dynamics during melanoma immunotherapy. TCRdb keeps only in-frame clones here, not all; method: immunoSEQ multiplex PCR. The sample carries 15,000 or so clones, roughly 84% recorded once. Sequences were derived from blood, sampled from a patient treated with checkpoint blockade. The receptors derive from a human donor with melanoma. Both conserved end residues are part of each CDR3. The order of the fields is D gene, V gene, J gene, clone size, CDR3 DNA, CDR3 protein. The D gene is left open where the match is weak. Size is omitted from some rows. Given values are once, few, many or a class for expanded clones.

d_gene: -
v_gene: TRBV11-2
j_gene: TRBJ1-2
abundance: few
CDR3nt: TGTGCCAGCAGCCCCCATGAGCTAGCTAACTATGGCTACACCTTC
CDR3aa: CASSPHELANYGYTF

d_gene: TRBD1
v_gene: TRBV9
j_gene: TRBJ1-2
abundance: -
CDR3nt: TGTGCCAGCAGGGGACAGGGAACTAACTATGGCTACACCTTC
CDR3aa: CASRGQGTNYGYTF

d_gene: -
v_gene: TRBV11-2
j_gene: TRBJ1-5
abundance: -
CDR3nt: TGTGCCAGCAGCCGGGGGGTTAATCAGCCCCAGCATTTT
CDR3aa: CASSRGVNQPQHF

d_gene: TRBD1
v_gene: TRBV6-6
j_gene: TRBJ1-4
abundance: -
CDR3nt: TGTGCCAGCAACAGGGGTCTAAGGGAAAAACTGTTTTTT
CDR3aa: CASNRGLREKLFF

d_gene: -
v_gene: TRBV19
j_gene: TRBJ1-3
abundance: -
CDR3nt: TGTGCCAGTACCTGGGACATTTCAGGTGGAAACACCATATATTTT
CDR3aa: CASTWDISGGNTIYF

d_gene: -
v_gene: TRBV18
j_gene: TRBJ1-1
abundance: -
CDR3nt: TGTGCCAGCTCACCAGCGGGAAGGAACACTGAAGCTTTCTTT
CDR3aa: CASSPAGRNTEAFF

d_gene: -
v_gene: TRBV11-3
j_gene: TRBJ2-1
abundance: -
CDR3nt: TGTGCCAGCAGCTTAGTAAATCGAAATGAGCAGTTCTTC
CDR3aa: CASSLVNRNEQFF

d_gene: -
v_gene: TRBV7-2
j_gene: TRBJ2-4
abundance: -
CDR3nt: TGTGCCAGCAGCTTAAGAACCAAGAACATTCAGTACTTC
CDR3aa: CASSLRTKNIQYF

d_gene: -
v_gene: TRBV27
j_gene: TRBJ1-5
abundance: -
CDR3nt: TGTGCCAGCAGTGGGTATAGCAATCAGCCCCAGCATTTT
CDR3aa: CASSGYSNQPQHF

d_gene: TRBD2
v_gene: TRBV6-6
j_gene: TRBJ2-7
abundance: -
CDR3nt: TGTGCCAGCAGTTATCCCCGTGCGGGGGTGACCTACGAGCAGTACTTC
CDR3aa: CASSYPRAGVTYEQYF

d_gene: TRBD1
v_gene: TRBV18
j_gene: TRBJ1-1
abundance: -
CDR3nt: TGTGCCAGCTCACGGGACAGCATGGAAGCTTTCTTT
CDR3aa: CASSRDSMEAFF

d_gene: TRBD1
v_gene: TRBV7-3
j_gene: TRBJ2-7
abundance: -
CDR3nt: TGTGCCAGCAGCCCTAGCCGGGACAGGGGAGGTGAGCAGTACTTC
CDR3aa: CASSPSRDRGGEQYF

d_gene: TRBD1
v_gene: TRBV4-1
j_gene: TRBJ1-5
abundance: -
CDR3nt: TGCGCCAGCAGCCCGGCGGGGCAGGGGGTGCTAAGCAATCAGCCCCAGCATTTT
CDR3aa: CASSPAGQGVLSNQPQHF

d_gene: -
v_gene: TRBV5-1
j_gene: TRBJ2-7
abundance: -
CDR3nt: TGCGCCAGCAGCTTGTCCCAGGGTTTTACCTACGAGCAGTACTTC
CDR3aa: CASSLSQGFTYEQYF

d_gene: TRBD1
v_gene: TRBV5-1
j_gene: TRBJ1-1
abundance: -
CDR3nt: TGCGCCAGCAGCTTGGGGACAGGGGGGAACACTGAAGCTTTCTTT
CDR3aa: CASSLGTGGNTEAFF

d_gene: -
v_gene: TRBV9
j_gene: TRBJ1-3
abundance: few
CDR3nt: TGTGCCAGCAGCGTCCAGGGAGTCTCTGGAAACACCATATATTTT
CDR3aa: CASSVQGVSGNTIYF

d_gene: -
v_gene: TRBV11-2
j_gene: TRBJ1-6
abundance: few
CDR3nt: TGTGCCAGCAGCTCTTACAGTGGGATGAATTCACCCCTCCACTTT
CDR3aa: CASSSYSGMNSPLHF

d_gene: -
v_gene: TRBV14
j_gene: TRBJ2-5
abundance: -
CDR3nt: TGTGCCAGCAGCATACGAAGAGGCACGGAGACCCAGTACTTC
CDR3aa: CASSIRRGTETQYF

d_gene: -
v_gene: TRBV21-1
j_gene: TRBJ2-4
abundance: -
CDR3nt: TGTGCCAGCAGCCACCAAGCCAAAAACATTCAGTACTTC
CDR3aa: CASSHQAKNIQYF

d_gene: TRBD2
v_gene: TRBV5-4
j_gene: TRBJ2-3
abundance: -
CDR3nt: TGTGCCAGCAGCTTTAGCGGGGCAAGCACAGATACGCAGTATTTT
CDR3aa: CASSFSGASTDTQYF

d_gene: -
v_gene: TRBV7-2
j_gene: TRBJ2-1
abundance: -
CDR3nt: TGTGCCAGCAGCCCAGGACATGACTCCTACAATGAGCAGTTCTTC
CDR3aa: CASSPGHDSYNEQFF

d_gene: -
v_gene: TRBV7-2
j_gene: TRBJ1-6
abundance: -
CDR3nt: TGTGCCAGCAGCTGGACAGTGGATAATTCACCCCTCCACTTT
CDR3aa: CASSWTVDNSPLHF

d_gene: -
v_gene: TRBV2
j_gene: TRBJ2-7
abundance: -
CDR3nt: TGTGCCTCAATCGGGACATTAACCTACGAGCAGTACTTC
CDR3aa: CASIGTLTYEQYF

d_gene: -
v_gene: TRBV6-1
j_gene: TRBJ2-7
abundance: -
CDR3nt: TGTGCCAGCACTCCCGCCACAGGCTACGAGCAGTACTTC
CDR3aa: CASTPATGYEQYF

d_gene: -
v_gene: TRBV9
j_gene: TRBJ2-2
abundance: -
CDR3nt: TGTGCCAGCAGCGTATCCTGGACAGCGAACACCGGGGAGCTGTTTTTT
CDR3aa: CASSVSWTANTGELFF

d_gene: TRBD2
v_gene: TRBV9
j_gene: TRBJ2-2
abundance: -
CDR3nt: TGTGCCAGCAGCTTTAACCCTAGCGGGGGGACGAACACCGGGGAGCTGTTTTTT
CDR3aa: CASSFNPSGGTNTGELFF

d_gene: TRBD1
v_gene: TRBV11-2
j_gene: TRBJ2-2
abundance: -
CDR3nt: TGTGCCAGCAGCTTAGTGCCCCACAGGGGCGGCGAGGAGCTGTTTTTT
CDR3aa: CASSLVPHRGGEELFF

d_gene: -
v_gene: TRBV19
j_gene: TRBJ1-3
abundance: -
CDR3nt: TGTGCCAGTAGTATAGCGGCAGGAAGTAACTCTGGAAACACCATATATTTT
CDR3aa: CASSIAAGSNSGNTIYF